The source of this T cell receptor (beta chain) is a study of T cell changes during pregnancy in multiple sclerosis. The trim removed 2 bases at V and 4 bases at J, leaving 7 bases unmatched. This CDR3 has 16 residues. Germline V CDR1 and CDR2: MNHEY, SVGAGI. This table comes from immunoSEQ multiplex PCR, and its TCRdb copy is limited to in-frame clones, with some not included. The sample contains tens of thousands of clones, about 91% of which appear only once. This clone appeared a single time. This chain links TRBV6-5 with TRBJ2-2, with 7 bases lining up with TRBD1. The material was peripheral blood, obtained after pregnancy. The TCR sequence derives from a female donor with multiple sclerosis, enrolled in a pregnancy study. The CDR3 region is CASSYRDSPGTGELFF. CDR3 in DNA: TGTGCCAGCAGTTACAGGGACAGTCCCGGCACCGGGGAGCTGTTTTTT.